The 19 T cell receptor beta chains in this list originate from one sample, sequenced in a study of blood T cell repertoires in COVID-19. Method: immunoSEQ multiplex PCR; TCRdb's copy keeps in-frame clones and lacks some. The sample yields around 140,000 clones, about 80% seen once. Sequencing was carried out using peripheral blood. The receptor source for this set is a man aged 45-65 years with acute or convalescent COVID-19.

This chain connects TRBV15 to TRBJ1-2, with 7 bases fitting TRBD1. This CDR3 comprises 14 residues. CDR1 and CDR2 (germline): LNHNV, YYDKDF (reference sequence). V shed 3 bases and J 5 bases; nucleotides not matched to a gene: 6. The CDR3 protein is CATSSADREYGYTF. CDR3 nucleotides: TGTGCCACCAGCAGCGCTGACAGGGAATATGGCTACACCTTC.

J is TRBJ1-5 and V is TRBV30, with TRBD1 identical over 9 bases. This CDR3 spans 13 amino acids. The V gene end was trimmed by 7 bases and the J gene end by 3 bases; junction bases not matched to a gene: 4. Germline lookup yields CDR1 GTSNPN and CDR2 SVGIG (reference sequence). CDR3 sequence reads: CALGQGPNQPQHF. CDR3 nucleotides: TGTGCCTTGGGACAGGGTCCCAATCAGCCCCAGCATTTT. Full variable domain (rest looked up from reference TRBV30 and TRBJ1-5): SQTIHQWPATLVQPVGSPLSLECTVEGTSNPNLYWYRQAAGRGLQLLFYSVGIGQISSEVPQNLSASRPQDRQFILSSKKLLLSDSGFYLCALGQGPNQPQHFGDGTRLSIL.

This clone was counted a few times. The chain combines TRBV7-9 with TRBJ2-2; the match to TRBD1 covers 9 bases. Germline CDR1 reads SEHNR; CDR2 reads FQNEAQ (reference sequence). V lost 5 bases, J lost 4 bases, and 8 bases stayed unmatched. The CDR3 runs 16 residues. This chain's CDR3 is CASSATGTGSTGELFF. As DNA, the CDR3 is TGTGCCAGCAGCGCCACCGGGACAGGGTCCACCGGGGAGCTGTTTTTT. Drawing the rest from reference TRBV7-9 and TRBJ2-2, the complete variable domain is DTGVSQNPRHKITKRGQNVTFRCDPISEHNRLYWYRQTLGQGPEFLTYFQNEAQLEKSRLLSDRFSAERPKGSFSTLEIQRTEQGDSAMYLCASSATGTGSTGELFFGEGSRLTVL.

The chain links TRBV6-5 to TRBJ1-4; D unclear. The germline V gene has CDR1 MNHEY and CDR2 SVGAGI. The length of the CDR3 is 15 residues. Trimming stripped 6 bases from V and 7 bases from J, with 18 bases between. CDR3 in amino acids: CASRSSLVGGEKLFF. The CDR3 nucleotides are TGTGCCAGCAGGAGCTCCCTGGTAGGCGGTGAAAAACTGTTTTTT.

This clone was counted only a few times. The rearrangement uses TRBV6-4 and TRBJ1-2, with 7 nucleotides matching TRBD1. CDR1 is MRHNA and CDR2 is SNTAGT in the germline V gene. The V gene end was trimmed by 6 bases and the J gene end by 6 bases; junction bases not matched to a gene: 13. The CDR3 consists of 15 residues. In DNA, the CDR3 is TGTGCCAGCAGAGAAACAATCGGGACAGACCATGGCTACACCTTC. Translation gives CASRETIGTDHGYTF.

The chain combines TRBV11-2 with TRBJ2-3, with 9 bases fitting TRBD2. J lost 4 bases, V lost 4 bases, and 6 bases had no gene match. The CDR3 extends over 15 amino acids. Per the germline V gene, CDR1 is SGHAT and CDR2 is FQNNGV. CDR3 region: CASSYLGLASDTQYF. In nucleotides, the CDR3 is TGTGCCAGCAGCTACCTCGGACTAGCGTCAGATACGCAGTATTTT.

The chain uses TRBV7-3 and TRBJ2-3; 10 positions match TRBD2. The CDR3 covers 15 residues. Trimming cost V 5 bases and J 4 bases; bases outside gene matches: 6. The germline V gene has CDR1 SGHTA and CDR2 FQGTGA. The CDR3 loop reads CASSLRSGGSDTQYF. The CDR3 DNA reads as TGTGCCAGCAGCCTCCGTAGCGGGGGGTCAGATACGCAGTATTTT.

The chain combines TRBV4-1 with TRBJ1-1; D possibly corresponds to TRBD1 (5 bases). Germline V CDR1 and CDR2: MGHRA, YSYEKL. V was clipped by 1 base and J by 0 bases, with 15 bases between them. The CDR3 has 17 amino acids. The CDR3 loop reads CASSQGVNRQMNTEAFF. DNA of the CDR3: TGCGCCAGCAGCCAAGGGGTTAATCGACAGATGAACACTGAAGCTTTCTTT.

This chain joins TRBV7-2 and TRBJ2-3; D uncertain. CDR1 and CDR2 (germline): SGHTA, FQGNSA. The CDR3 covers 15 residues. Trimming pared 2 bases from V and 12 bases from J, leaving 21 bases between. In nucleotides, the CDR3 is TGTGCCAGCAGCTTATATACGTCCGGAGCTACCCCCCAGTATTTT. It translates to CASSLYTSGATPQYF. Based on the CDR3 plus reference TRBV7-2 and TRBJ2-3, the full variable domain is GAGVSQSPSNKVTEKGKDVELRCDPISGHTALYWYRQSLGQGLEFLIYFQGNSAPDKSGLPSDRFSAERTGGSVSTLTIQRTQQEDSAVYLCASSLYTSGATPQYFGPGTRLTVL.

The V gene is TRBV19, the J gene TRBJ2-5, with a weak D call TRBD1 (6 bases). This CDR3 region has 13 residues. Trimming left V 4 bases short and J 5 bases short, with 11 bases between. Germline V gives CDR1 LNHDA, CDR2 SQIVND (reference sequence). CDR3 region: CASSKGERETQYF. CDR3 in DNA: TGTGCCAGTAGTAAGGGGGAAAGGGAGACCCAGTACTTC.

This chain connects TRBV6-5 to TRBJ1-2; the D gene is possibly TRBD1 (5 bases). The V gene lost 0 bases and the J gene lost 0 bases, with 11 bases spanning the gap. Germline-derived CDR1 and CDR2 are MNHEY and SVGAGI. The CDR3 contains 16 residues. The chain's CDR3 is CASSYSTGEANYGYTF. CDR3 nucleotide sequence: TGTGCCAGCAGTTACTCTACAGGCGAAGCTAACTATGGCTACACCTTC.

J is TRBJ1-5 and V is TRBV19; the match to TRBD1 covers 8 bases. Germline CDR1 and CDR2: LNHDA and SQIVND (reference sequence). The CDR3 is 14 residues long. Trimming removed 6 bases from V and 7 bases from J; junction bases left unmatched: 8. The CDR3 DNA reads TGTGCCAGTAGCGGGACAGGCGGGGGACAGCCCCAGCATTTT. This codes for CASSGTGGGQPQHF.

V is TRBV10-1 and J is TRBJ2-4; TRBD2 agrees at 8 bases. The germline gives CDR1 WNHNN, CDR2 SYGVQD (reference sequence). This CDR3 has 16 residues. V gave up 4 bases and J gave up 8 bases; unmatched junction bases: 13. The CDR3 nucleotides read TGCGCCAGCAGTGTCGGGACTAGGAGAGGGGCCGACATTCAGTACTTC. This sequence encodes CASSVGTRRGADIQYF.

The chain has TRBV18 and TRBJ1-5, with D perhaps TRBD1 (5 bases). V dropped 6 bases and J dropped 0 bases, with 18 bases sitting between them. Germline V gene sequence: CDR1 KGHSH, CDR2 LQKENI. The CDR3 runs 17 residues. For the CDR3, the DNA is TGTGCCAGCTCCGCCTACCCGGGGGGGGGTAGCAATCAGCCCCAGCATTTT. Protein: CASSAYPGGGSNQPQHF.

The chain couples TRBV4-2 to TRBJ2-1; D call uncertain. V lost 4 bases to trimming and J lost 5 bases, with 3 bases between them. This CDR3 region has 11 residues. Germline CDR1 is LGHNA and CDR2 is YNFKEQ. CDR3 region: CASSRDNEQFF. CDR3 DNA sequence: TGTGCCAGCAGCCGAGACAATGAGCAGTTCTTC.

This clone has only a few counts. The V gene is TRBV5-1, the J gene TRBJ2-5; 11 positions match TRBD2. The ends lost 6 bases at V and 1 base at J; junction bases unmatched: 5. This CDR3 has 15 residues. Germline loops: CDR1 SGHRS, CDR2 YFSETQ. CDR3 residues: CASNGLAGLQETQYF. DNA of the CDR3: TGCGCCAGCAACGGACTAGCGGGCCTCCAAGAGACCCAGTACTTC.

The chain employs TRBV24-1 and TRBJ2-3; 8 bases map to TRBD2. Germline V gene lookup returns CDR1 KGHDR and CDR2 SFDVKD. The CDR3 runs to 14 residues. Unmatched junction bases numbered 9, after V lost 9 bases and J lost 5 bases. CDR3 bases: TGTGCCACCGAGGGGCGGGGGGCCGTAGATACGCAGTATTTT. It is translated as CATEGRGAVDTQYF.

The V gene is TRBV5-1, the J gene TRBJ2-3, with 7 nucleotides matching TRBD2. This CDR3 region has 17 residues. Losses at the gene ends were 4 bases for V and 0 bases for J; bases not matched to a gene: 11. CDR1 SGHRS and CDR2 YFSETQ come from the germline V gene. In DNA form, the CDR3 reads TGCGCCAGCAGCCGCCGGAGGGAAGCGGGGAGCACAGATACGCAGTATTTT. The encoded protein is CASSRRREAGSTDTQYF. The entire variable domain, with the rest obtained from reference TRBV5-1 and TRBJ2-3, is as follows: KAGVTQTPRYLIKTRGQQVTLSCSPISGHRSVSWYQQTPGQGLQFLFEYFSETQRNKGNFPGRFSGRQFSNSRSEMNVSTLELGDSALYLCASSRRREAGSTDTQYFGPGTRLTVL.

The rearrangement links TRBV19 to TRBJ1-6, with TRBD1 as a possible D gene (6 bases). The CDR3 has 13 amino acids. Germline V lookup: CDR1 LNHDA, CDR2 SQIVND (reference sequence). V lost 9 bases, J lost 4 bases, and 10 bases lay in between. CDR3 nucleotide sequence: TGTGCCAGCTCGGACAGATATAATTCACCCCTCCACTTT. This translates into CASSDRYNSPLHF. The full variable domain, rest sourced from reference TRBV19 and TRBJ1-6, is DGGITQSPKYLFRKEGQNVTLSCEQNLNHDAMYWYRQDPGQGLRLIYYSQIVNDFQKGDIAEGYSVSREKKESFPLTVTSAQKNPTAFYLCASSDRYNSPLHFGNGTRLTVT.